The clone carrying this TCR beta chain occurred a few times. What it binds is unknown. The isolated RNA, all of it, was reverse transcribed, so expressed TCRB transcripts were what got sequenced. Profiled with immunoSEQ multiplex PCR; TCRdb holds only in-frame clones, not every one. The table records under 400,000 clones, approximately 12% of them present only once. This specimen comes from a study of beta chain features in type 1 diabetes. The study, taken as a whole, reports: Moderate but significant shortening of TCRB CDR3s was recorded in all four CD4+ subsets from Type 1 diabetes patients.

The CDR3 loop spans 13 amino acids. Trimming cost V 6 bases and J 3 bases; bases outside gene matches: 3. The germline V gene encodes CDR1 SGHTA and CDR2 FQGNSA. Via CD45RO/CCR7/CD25/CD127/CD95/CD27, cells of the CD4+ naive, central memory, regulatory and stem cell-like memory subsets were sorted. Material: naive CD4+ T cells from blood. J is TRBJ1-2 and V is TRBV7-2; 8 nucleotides agree with TRBD1. The receptor comes from a man younger than 35 in good health. The CDR3 reads CASSKTGDYGYTF. CDR3 nucleotides: TGTGCCAGCAGTAAGACAGGGGACTATGGCTACACCTTC.